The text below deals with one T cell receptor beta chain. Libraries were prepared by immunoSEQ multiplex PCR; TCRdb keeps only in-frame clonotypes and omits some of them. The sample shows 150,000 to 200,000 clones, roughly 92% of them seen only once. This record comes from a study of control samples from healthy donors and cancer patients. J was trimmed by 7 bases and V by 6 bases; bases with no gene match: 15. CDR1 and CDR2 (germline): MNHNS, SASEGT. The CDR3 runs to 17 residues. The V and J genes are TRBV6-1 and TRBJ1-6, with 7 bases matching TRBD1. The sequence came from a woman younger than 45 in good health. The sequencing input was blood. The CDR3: CASSETRGRWDNSPLHF. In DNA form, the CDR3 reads TGTGCCAGCAGCGAAACAAGGGGGCGCTGGGACAATTCACCCCTCCACTTT.